This T cell receptor beta chain was captured in a study of control samples from healthy donors and cancer patients. Assay: immunoSEQ multiplex PCR; the TCRdb copy retains only in-frame clones and omits some. The repertoire holds 100,000 or so clones, with more than 85% as singletons. The CDR3 runs to 15 residues. V was clipped by 2 bases and J by 3 bases, with 14 bases between them. The germline V gene has CDR1 SGDLS and CDR2 YYNGEE. The source material was blood. The sequence was obtained from a man younger than 45 in good health. The chain carries TRBV9 and TRBJ1-1; D call uncertain. Here the CDR3 reads CASSVMDGGHTEAFF. In DNA form, the CDR3 reads TGTGCCAGCAGCGTGATGGATGGAGGGCACACTGAAGCTTTCTTT.